This is a list of T cell receptor beta chains from one sample in a study of cytomegalovirus exposure and HLA in healthy donors. The method was immunoSEQ multiplex PCR; TCRdb's version includes in-frame clones alone and lacks a portion of them. The data contain 150,000 to 200,000 clones, roughly 83% of them singletons. The sequenced sample consisted of PBMCs. The receptors were gathered from a woman aged 18-35 years in good health and CMV-seronegative. The CDR3 runs from the conserved cysteine through the conserved F or W. The D gene is left open where the match is weak. Size tells how often a clone was seen (once, few, many) or the class of an expanded clone, and some rows leave it out.

v_call	d_call	clone_size	j_call	cdr3_aa	cdr3_nt
TRBV9	TRBD1	-	TRBJ1-1	CASSPLGQMYTEAFF	TGTGCCAGCAGCCCTCTGGGACAGATGTACACTGAAGCTTTCTTT
TRBV12-5	-	-	TRBJ2-1	CASAQTGSYNEQFF	TGTGCTAGTGCCCAGACAGGATCCTACAATGAGCAGTTCTTC
TRBV29-1	-	-	TRBJ2-1	CSVEGIRQSFSYNEQFF	TGCAGCGTTGAAGGGATCCGACAGTCGTTCTCCTACAATGAGCAGTTCTTC
TRBV7-3	TRBD2	-	TRBJ2-1	CASSLSGGTYNEQFF	TGTGCCAGCAGCCTTAGCGGGGGCACTTACAATGAGCAGTTCTTC
TRBV5-1	TRBD1	once	TRBJ2-3	CASSPKGQGSTDTQYF	TGCGCCAGCAGCCCGAAGGGACAGGGTAGCACAGATACGCAGTATTTT
TRBV7-8	-	-	TRBJ1-2	CASSLVQGNYGYTF	TGTGCCAGCAGCTTAGTGCAGGGTAACTATGGCTACACCTTC
TRBV6-4	TRBD2	-	TRBJ2-7	CASSESSGGSYEQYF	TGTGCCAGCAGTGAGTCTAGCGGGGGATCCTACGAGCAGTACTTC
TRBV4-1	-	few	TRBJ2-7	CASSQVGVDEQYF	TGCGCCAGCAGCCAAGTAGGGGTTGACGAGCAGTACTTC
TRBV4-1	TRBD1	-	TRBJ2-7	CASSQIGQGVGEQYF	TGCGCCAGCAGCCAAATCGGACAGGGGGTGGGCGAGCAGTACTTC
TRBV7-7	-	-	TRBJ2-3	CASSTDKTGQQYF	TGTGCCAGCAGCACAGATAAGACAGGTCAGCAGTATTTT
TRBV2	TRBD1	few	TRBJ1-4	CASRPRTGEGEKLFF	TGTGCCAGCAGGCCCCGGACAGGGGAAGGTGAAAAACTGTTTTTT
TRBV6-5	-	-	TRBJ2-7	CASSYAGREQYF	TGTGCCAGCAGTTACGCGGGTCGCGAGCAGTACTTC
TRBV7-9	-	-	TRBJ2-3	CSSSPKHRSSDTQYF	TGTTCCAGCAGCCCCAAACACAGATCCTCGGATACGCAGTATTTT
TRBV9	TRBD1	-	TRBJ1-5	CASSDRGRTRYSNQPQHF	TGTGCCAGCAGCGACAGGGGCCGCACCCGCTATAGCAATCAGCCCCAGCATTTT
TRBV7-9	-	-	TRBJ2-7	CASSLEQGHSYEQYF	TGTGCCAGCAGCTTAGAACAGGGTCATTCCTACGAGCAGTACTTC
TRBV5-1	-	-	TRBJ1-1	CASSLDGNSLTNTEAFF	TGCGCCAGCAGCTTGGACGGGAATTCCCTCACGAACACTGAAGCTTTCTTT
TRBV19	-	once	TRBJ2-2	CASSMEGFINTGELFF	TGTGCCAGTAGTATGGAGGGTTTTATAAACACCGGGGAGCTGTTTTTT
TRBV9	-	-	TRBJ1-1	CASQTGFNTEAFF	TGTGCCAGCCAAACGGGGTTCAACACTGAAGCTTTCTTT
TRBV5-5	TRBD1	-	TRBJ2-7	CASSTTGGYPSYEQYF	TGTGCCAGCAGCACGACAGGGGGCTACCCCTCCTACGAGCAGTACTTC
TRBV28	-	few	TRBJ1-1	CASRIQGGGTEAFF	TGTGCCAGCAGGATACAGGGCGGGGGCACTGAAGCTTTCTTT
TRBV6-1	TRBD1	-	TRBJ1-1	CASSRDRQSTKAFF	TGTGCCAGCAGCCGGGACAGGCAATCCACCAAAGCTTTCTTT
TRBV6-1	TRBD1	-	TRBJ2-2	CASTDRVTGELFF	TGTGCCAGCACGGACAGGGTCACCGGGGAGCTGTTTTTT
TRBV28	-	-	TRBJ1-1	CASRLLLYTEAFF	TGTGCCAGCAGGCTTTTACTTTACACTGAAGCTTTCTTT
TRBV30	-	-	TRBJ1-5	CAWSRQANQPQHF	TGTGCCTGGAGCCGACAGGCCAATCAGCCCCAGCATTTT
TRBV19	-	-	TRBJ1-1	CASSIDLTADTEAFF	TGTGCCAGTAGTATAGATCTCACAGCCGACACTGAAGCTTTCTTT
TRBV28	TRBD1	-	TRBJ1-1	CASSPATGRNTEAFF	TGTGCCAGCAGTCCCGCGACAGGGAGGAACACTGAAGCTTTCTTT
TRBV7-6	TRBD2	-	TRBJ2-5	CASSLLGLAPQETQYF	TGTGCCAGCAGCTTACTTGGACTAGCGCCTCAAGAGACCCAGTACTTC
TRBV6-5	TRBD2	-	TRBJ2-7	CASSYGTSGGHEQYF	TGTGCCAGCAGCTACGGGACTAGCGGGGGCCACGAGCAGTACTTC
TRBV6-1	TRBD1	-	TRBJ1-3	CASSADRGRGNTIYF	TGTGCCAGCAGTGCAGACAGGGGGCGAGGAAACACCATATATTTT
TRBV5-1	-	-	TRBJ2-3	CASSQGTTSTDTQYF	TGCGCCAGCAGTCAGGGGACGACTAGCACAGATACGCAGTATTTT
TRBV5-4	-	few	TRBJ1-1	CASSFVTGSNTEAFF	TGTGCCAGCAGCTTTGTAACAGGGTCGAACACTGAAGCTTTCTTT
TRBV7-8	-	-	TRBJ1-5	CASSLALGGNQPQHF	TGTGCCAGCAGCTTAGCGCTAGGGGGCAATCAGCCCCAGCATTTT
TRBV4-1	TRBD2	-	TRBJ2-3	CASSLLGGGADTQYF	TGCGCCAGCAGCCTTCTAGGCGGGGGGGCAGATACGCAGTATTTT
TRBV7-9	-	few	TRBJ1-2	CASSYSDRRLGYTF	TGTGCCAGCAGCTATAGTGACAGGCGCTTAGGCTACACCTTC
TRBV27	TRBD2	-	TRBJ2-4	CARFQVRGGGNIQYF	TGTGCCAGATTTCAGGTGCGGGGGGGCGGGAACATTCAGTACTTC
TRBV5-5	-	-	TRBJ1-2	CASSNAGGGPNYGYTF	TGTGCCAGCAGCAACGCCGGGGGGGGGCCTAACTATGGCTACACCTTC
TRBV28	-	few	TRBJ1-2	CASSLAGGGHGYTF	TGTGCCAGCAGTTTAGCAGGCGGGGGGCATGGCTACACCTTC
TRBV30	-	-	TRBJ1-1	CAWASTYVAFF	TGTGCCTGGGCCTCCACATACGTGGCTTTCTTT